The present T cell receptor (beta chain) was sequenced within a study of T cell repertoires in cytomegalovirus infection. Study-wide background: As its CMV epitopes, the study selected recently identified HLA-C-restricted and well-studied HLA-B-restricted targets. CMV infection and matching HLA type were both indicated by public TCR beta signatures.

As for this clonotype: Its target is unknown.

Each CDR3 protein gets one entry after TCRdb re-called the reads with MiXCR. This table holds just under 500,000 distinct CDR3 sequences, 33% found once. The germline CDR1 and CDR2 sequences are SGHRS and YFSETQ. The CDR3 consists of 13 residues. V was pared by 5 bases and J by 1 base, with 7 bases between. The rearrangement links TRBV5-1 to TRBJ2-1; D remains unclear. The sequenced sample was cultured PBMCs, obtained from culture after CMV antigen stimulation. The clonotype comes from a human donor in good health (CMV status not recorded). Some clones in this sample may be carry-over from other donors' samples. The CDR3 reads CASSGESYNEQFF. The DNA of the CDR3 is TGCGCCAGCAGTGGGGAATCCTACAATGAGCAGTTCTTC.